This T cell receptor beta chain appears in the sequencing data of a study of chemoradiotherapy in HPV16-positive cancers. Study-wide points: Non-HPV-specific T cells did not expand in tumors during treatment, whereas candidate HPV-specific clones and E7-related motifs did.

The CDR3 contains 16 residues. Germline CDR1 is MDHEN and CDR2 is SYDVKM. The V and J ends lost 5 bases and 7 bases, in that order; junction bases with no gene match: 12. Produced via immunoSEQ multiplex PCR; TCRdb's table is partial and in-frame only. Of 850 to 1,000 clones listed, 85% to 95% are singletons. Notes on this clone: Its matching antigen is unknown.

This material consisted of tumor tissue, taken from a patient who underwent chemoradiotherapy. The chain carries TRBV28 and TRBJ1-2; 11 bases map to TRBD1. This sequence originates from a human donor with HPV-associated anogenital cancer. CDR3 sequence (DNA): TGTGCCAGCAGTCTATTACCGGGACAGGGGGAGGGTGGCTACACCTTC. It encodes CASSLLPGQGEGGYTF.